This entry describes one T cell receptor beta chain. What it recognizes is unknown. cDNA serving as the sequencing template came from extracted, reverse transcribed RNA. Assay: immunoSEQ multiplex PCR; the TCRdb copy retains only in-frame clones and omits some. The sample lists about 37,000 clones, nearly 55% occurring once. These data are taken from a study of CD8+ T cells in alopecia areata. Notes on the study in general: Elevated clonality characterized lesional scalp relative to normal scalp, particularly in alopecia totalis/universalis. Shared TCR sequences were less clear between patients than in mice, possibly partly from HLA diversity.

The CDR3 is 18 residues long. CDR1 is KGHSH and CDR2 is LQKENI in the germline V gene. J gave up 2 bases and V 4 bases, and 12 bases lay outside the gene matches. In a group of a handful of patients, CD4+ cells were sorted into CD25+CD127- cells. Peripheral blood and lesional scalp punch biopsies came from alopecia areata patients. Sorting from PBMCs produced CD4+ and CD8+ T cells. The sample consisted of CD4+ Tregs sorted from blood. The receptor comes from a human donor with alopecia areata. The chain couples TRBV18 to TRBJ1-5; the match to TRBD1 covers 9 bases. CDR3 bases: TGTGCCAGCTCACTCCTAACTCCGGGACAGGGTGGCAATCAGCCCCAGCATTTT. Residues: CASSLLTPGQGGNQPQHF.